This T cell receptor beta chain was sequenced during a study of T cell responses to AZD1222 COVID-19 vaccine. Overall study findings and caveats: Repertoires were obtained only post-peak T cell response. It should be noted that donors were predominantly white British and more often female, and clonal diversity was possibly underestimated.

V gave up 4 bases and J gave up 5 bases, with 9 bases separating them. Germline CDR1 reads MNHEY; CDR2 reads SVGAGI. The CDR3 has 12 amino acids. Profiling relied on immunoSEQ multiplex PCR, and the TCRdb table lists in-frame clones only, not all of them. The sample lists 130,000 or so clones, approximately 95% occurring once. Of note for this clone: Its target is not known.

This receptor was obtained from an adult in good health. Sequencing was performed on peripheral blood, taken on day 0 of MenACWY control vaccination. The chain combines TRBV6-5 with TRBJ2-7; D possibly uses TRBD1 or TRBD2 (5 bases each). The chain's CDR3 is CASSSGTNEQYF. The CDR3 DNA reads as TGTGCCAGCAGTTCCGGGACGAACGAGCAGTACTTC.